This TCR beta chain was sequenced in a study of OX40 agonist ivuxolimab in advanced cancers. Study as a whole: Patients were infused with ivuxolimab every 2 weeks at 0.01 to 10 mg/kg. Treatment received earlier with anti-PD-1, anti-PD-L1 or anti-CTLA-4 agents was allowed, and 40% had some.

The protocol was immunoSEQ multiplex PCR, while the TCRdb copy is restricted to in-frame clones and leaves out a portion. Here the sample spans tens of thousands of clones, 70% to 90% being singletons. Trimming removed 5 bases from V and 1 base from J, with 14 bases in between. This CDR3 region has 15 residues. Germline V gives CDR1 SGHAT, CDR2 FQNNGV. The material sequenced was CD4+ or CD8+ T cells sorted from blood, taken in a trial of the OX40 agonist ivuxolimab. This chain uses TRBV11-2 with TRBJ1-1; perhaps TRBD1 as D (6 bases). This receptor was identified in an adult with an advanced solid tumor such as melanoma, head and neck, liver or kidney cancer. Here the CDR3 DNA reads TGTGCCAGCAGCACCCTTGGGACACAGAACACTGAAGCTTTCTTT. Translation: CASSTLGTQNTEAFF. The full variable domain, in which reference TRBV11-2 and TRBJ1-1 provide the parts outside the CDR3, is EAGVAQSPRYKIIEKRQSVAFWCNPISGHATLYWYQQILGQGPKLLIQFQNNGVVDDSQLPKDRFSAERLKGVDSTLKIQPAKLEDSAVYLCASSTLGTQNTEAFFGQGTRLTVV.